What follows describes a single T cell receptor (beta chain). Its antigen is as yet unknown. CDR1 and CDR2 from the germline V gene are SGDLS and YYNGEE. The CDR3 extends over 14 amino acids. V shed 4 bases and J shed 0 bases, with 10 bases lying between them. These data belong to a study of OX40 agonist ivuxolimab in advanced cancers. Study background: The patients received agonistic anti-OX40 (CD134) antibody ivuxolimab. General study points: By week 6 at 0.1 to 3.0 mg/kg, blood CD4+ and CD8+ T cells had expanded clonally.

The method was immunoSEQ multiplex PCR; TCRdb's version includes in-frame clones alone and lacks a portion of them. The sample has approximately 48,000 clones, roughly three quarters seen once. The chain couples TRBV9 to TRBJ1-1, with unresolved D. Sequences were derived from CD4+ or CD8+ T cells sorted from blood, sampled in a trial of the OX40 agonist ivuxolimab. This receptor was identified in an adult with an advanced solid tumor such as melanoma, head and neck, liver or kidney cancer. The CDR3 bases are TGTGCCAGCAGCATCGGGTCCATGAACACTGAAGCTTTCTTT. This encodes CASSIGSMNTEAFF.